Shown below are 6 T cell receptor beta chains from a single sample sequenced in a study of blood T cell repertoires in COVID-19. TCRdb's copy holds only in-frame clones and misses some; the assay was immunoSEQ multiplex PCR. Among 150,000 or so clones listed, 80% to 90% were seen once. The sequenced sample was peripheral blood. The source is a man aged 18 to 29 with COVID-19, enrolled during active disease.

This chain links TRBV6-5 with TRBJ2-2; possibly TRBD2 for D (6 bases). Germline CDR1 and CDR2: MNHEY and SVGAGI. V was trimmed by 4 bases and J by 4 bases, leaving 10 bases between them. The CDR3 loop spans 14 amino acids. CDR3 amino acids: CASSSDYLTGELFF. The CDR3 coding sequence is TGTGCCAGCAGTTCGGACTACCTCACCGGGGAGCTGTTTTTT.

The chain uses TRBV5-4 and TRBJ2-4, with unresolved D. Germline V gives CDR1 SGHNT, CDR2 YYREEE (reference sequence). The CDR3 sequence is 14 residues long. The ends were cut back, 0 bases at V and 8 bases at J, with 12 bases in the middle. The CDR3: CASSLVGRRDIQYF. CDR3 DNA sequence: TGTGCCAGCAGCTTGGTTGGTAGGAGAGACATTCAGTACTTC.

The rearrangement joins TRBV30 to TRBJ1-2; 9 bases are a match to TRBD1. This CDR3 is built from 13 residues. Germline-derived CDR1 and CDR2 are GTSNPN and SVGIG (reference sequence). V was clipped by 3 bases and J by 5 bases; unmatched bases: 4. CDR3 DNA sequence: TGTGCCTGGAGCATCGGGACAGGGTATGGCTACACCTTC. This gives the protein CAWSIGTGYGYTF.

The chain links TRBV27 to TRBJ1-5; 7 positions match TRBD1. The germline CDR1 and CDR2 sequences are MNHEY and SMNVEV (reference sequence). With V trimmed by 0 bases and J by 5 bases, 4 bases remained unmatched. The CDR3 runs to 15 residues. The CDR3, as DNA: TGTGCCAGCAGTTTATCGGGGACAGCATATCAGCCCCAGCATTTT. Its translation is CASSLSGTAYQPQHF.

The gene calls are TRBV21-1 and TRBJ2-2; TRBD2 was called by the table and not checked on the DNA. TRBV21-1 is noted as a pseudogene. The length of the CDR3 is 20 residues. The DNA for the CDR3 is TGTGCCAGCAGCAAAGCGCTCCCTACTAGCGGGAGTTCGGGCACCGGGGAGCTGTTTTTT. Translated: CASSKALPTSGSSGTGELFF.

This clone has a single count. The V call is TRBV4-3, the J call TRBJ1-5; D unclear. The germline V gene encodes CDR1 LGHNA and CDR2 YSLEER. Trimming took off 0 bases at V and 5 bases at J, with 8 bases between the two ends. CDR3 length: 14 amino acids. In nucleotides, the CDR3 is TGCGCCAGCAGCCAAGAACGCGGCGATCAGCCCCAGCATTTT. Its protein is CASSQERGDQPQHF.